This TCR beta chain was recovered during a study of vaccination and CD4 T cells after COVID-19. Study background: At a median around 100 days (range 35 to 161) after diagnosis, post-COVID samples were drawn.

This CDR3 spans 18 amino acids. With V trimmed by 3 bases and J by 0 bases, 5 bases remained unmatched. Germline loops: CDR1 MGHRA, CDR2 YSYEKL. Sequenced with the Oncomine TCR Beta short-read assay was DNA taken from cultured CD4+ T cells. TCRdb processed the PCR reads anew with MiXCR; each CDR3 protein has one entry. The sample lists approximately 10,000 distinct CDR3 sequences, 23% occurring once. On this clonotype: Its antigen remains unknown.

Described treatment: approximately 11-day PBMC culture with coronavirus spike peptide pools or control peptides (ViraFEST assay). All positive PCR tests were dated between March and December 2020, predating US Alpha, Beta and Delta variants. This chain uses TRBV4-1 with TRBJ2-6, with TRBD1 matching 10 bases. Sequenced: cultured CD4+ T cells from blood. The receptor was isolated from a human donor with COVID-19. CDR3 sequence: CASSQEGTGDSGANVLTF. The CDR3 DNA is TGCGCCAGCAGCCAGGAGGGGACAGGGGACTCTGGGGCCAACGTCCTGACTTTC.